The 12 T cell receptor beta chains below all came from one sample that was sequenced in a study of blood T cell repertoires in COVID-19. Profiling relied on immunoSEQ multiplex PCR, and the TCRdb table lists in-frame clones only, not all of them. In the table there are approximately 180,000 clones, 70% to 90% of which are singletons. The sample was peripheral blood. These TCRs come from a person aged 65 to 85 with COVID-19, enrolled during active disease.

V and J are TRBV2 and TRBJ1-1; D is possibly TRBD1 (6 bases). CDR1 is SNHLY and CDR2 is FYNNEI in the germline V gene. The V gene lost 0 bases and the J gene lost 0 bases, with 11 bases spanning the gap. CDR3 length equals 16 residues. The CDR3: CASSEAPGTMNTEAFF. In DNA form, the CDR3 reads TGTGCCAGCAGTGAAGCGCCCGGGACAATGAACACTGAAGCTTTCTTT.

The chain joins TRBV19 to TRBJ1-2; TRBD1 agrees at 8 bases. CDR1 LNHDA and CDR2 SQIVND come from the germline V gene (reference sequence). Trimming took 6 bases from V and 8 from J; bases not matched to a gene: 14. The CDR3 totals 15 residues. The CDR3 DNA sequence: TGTGCCAGTAGATCTCCGGGGCAGGGGGCGAAGGGCTACACCTTC. Its translation: CASRSPGQGAKGYTF.

The chain employs TRBV7-2 and TRBJ1-1, with a possible D match to TRBD1 (5 bases). This CDR3 contains 14 residues. V gave up 7 bases and J gave up 0 bases, with 12 bases separating them. Germline CDR1 reads SGHTA; CDR2 reads FQGNSA. The CDR3 DNA is TGTGCCAGCACCCCAGGGTTCATGAACACTGAAGCTTTCTTT. It is translated as CASTPGFMNTEAFF.

This sequence joins TRBV21-1 and TRBJ1-5; TRBD1, the D gene given by the table, was not confirmed from the DNA. TRBV21-1 is assigned pseudogene status. CDR3 length: 18 residues. The CDR3 loop is CASSTSRDRGGGNQPQHF. In DNA, the CDR3 is TGTGCCAGCAGCACATCCCGGGACAGGGGTGGGGGCAATCAGCCCCAGCATTTT.

The chain has TRBV4-1 and TRBJ1-4; possibly TRBD1 for D (5 bases). Germline lookup yields CDR1 MGHRA and CDR2 YSYEKL. Trimming left V 0 bases short and J 3 bases short, with 20 bases between. The CDR3 contains 19 residues. The CDR3 DNA sequence: TGCGCCAGCAGCCAAGATCGTGGAGGGGAGAGGGCGGCTAATGAAAAACTGTTTTTT. It translates to CASSQDRGGERAANEKLFF.

CDR3 coding DNA: TGTGCCAGCAGTCCGGACAGCCCTAGCACAGATACGCAGTATTTT. Protein sequence: CASSPDSPSTDTQYF. The chain recombines TRBV2 with TRBJ2-3, with D possibly matching TRBD1 (6 bases). Germline V gene data show CDR1 as SNHLY and CDR2 as FYNNEI. The V gene lost 5 bases and the J gene lost 0 bases, with 12 bases spanning the gap. This CDR3 is built from 15 residues.

This chain connects TRBV4-2 to TRBJ2-7, with D unresolved. V shed 4 bases and J shed 0 bases, with 10 bases lying between them. In germline, CDR1 is LGHNA, CDR2 YNFKEQ. The CDR3 has 14 residues. Written as DNA, the CDR3 is TGTGCCAGCAGCCGTGGGTCTAGCTCCTACGAGCAGTACTTC. Translating it yields CASSRGSSSYEQYF.

The V gene is TRBV18, the J gene TRBJ1-5; the match to TRBD1 covers 8 bases. The CDR3 has 18 amino acids. CDR1 and CDR2 (germline): KGHSH, LQKENI. Trimming at V came to 5 bases and at J to 3 bases, leaving 15 bases not matched to a gene. This CDR3 reads CASSTGTGIVRDNQPQHF. The CDR3 DNA follows: TGTGCCAGCTCAACCGGGACAGGTATTGTGCGGGACAATCAGCCCCAGCATTTT.

CDR3 amino acids: CASSHSGGIGWDNEQFF. The CDR3, as DNA: TGTGCCAGCAGCCACTCGGGCGGGATCGGGTGGGACAATGAGCAGTTCTTC. This chain joins TRBV11-2 and TRBJ2-1, with a tentative D call TRBD2 (6 bases). The CDR3 length is 17 residues. Germline CDR1 and CDR2: SGHAT and FQNNGV. V was pared by 5 bases and J by 5 bases, with 22 bases between.

This chain joins TRBV7-2 and TRBJ2-2; no firm D call. The germline V gene has CDR1 SGHTA and CDR2 FQGNSA. The CDR3 totals 13 residues. Between the trimmed V and J ends, which lost 4 bases and 8 bases, there was a span of 11 bases. Here the CDR3 reads CASSSLTVGELFF. In DNA form, the CDR3 reads TGTGCCAGCAGCTCACTCACCGTAGGGGAGCTGTTTTTT.

The CDR3 here is CATSRDAGGTPQHF. In nucleotides, the CDR3 is TGTGCCACCAGCAGAGATGCTGGGGGGACGCCCCAGCATTTT. This rearrangement joins TRBV15 to TRBJ1-5; D is possibly TRBD1 (5 bases). There are 14 residues in the CDR3. V lost 0 bases and J lost 9, with 12 bases in between. The germline V gene has CDR1 LNHNV and CDR2 YYDKDF (reference sequence). The full variable domain, completed using reference TRBV15 and TRBJ1-5, is DAMVIQNPRYQVTQFGKPVTLSCSQTLNHNVMYWYQQKSSQAPKLLFHYYDKDFNNEADTPDNFQSRRPNTSFCFLDIRSPGLGDTAMYLCATSRDAGGTPQHFGDGTRLSIL.

The count of this clone is one. The rearrangement uses TRBV5-1 and TRBJ2-2; maybe TRBD2 (6 bases). Trimming took off 4 bases at V and 3 bases at J, with 16 bases between the two ends. This CDR3 is 16 amino acids long. Germline V gene data show CDR1 as SGHRS and CDR2 as YFSETQ. CDR3 nucleotide sequence: TGCGCCAGCAGCCACCAGGAGCGGGCCTACACCGGGGAGCTGTTTTTT. This gives the protein CASSHQERAYTGELFF.